These 16 T cell receptor beta chains originate from one sample sequenced in a study of blood T cells in healthy people across ages (dated by TCRdb to about 2015). The method behind the library was 5' RACE. Sequenced using an Illumina HiSeq 2500. A second PCR of roughly 7 to 11 cycles was run with a J-beta primer mix and a sample-barcoded 5' primer. TCRdb cleaned the public reads at Q25 with fastp, built clones with MiXCR and kept in-frame beta chains. When rows share a CDR3 protein, they turn into one entry using the most common DNA and genes. This sample has under 850,000 distinct CDR3 sequences in its table, and 36% of those were observed once. 10% to 15% of the sample rests with the top ten. Sample: blood. The receptors here all came from a young man in good health.

Ten or more counts support this clonotype. The CDR3 DNA reads TGCAGCGTGGGAACAGACGGAGCCCCGGAGACCCAGTACTTC. This sequence encodes CSVGTDGAPETQYF. The gene calls are TRBV29-1 and TRBJ2-5; no clear D. Trimming removed 6 bases from V and 5 bases from J, with 19 bases in between. Germline V gene lookup returns CDR1 SQVTM and CDR2 ANQGSEA. The length of the CDR3 is 14 residues.

The rearrangement links TRBV6-1 to TRBJ2-1; 13 bases align to TRBD2. CDR1 and CDR2 from the germline V gene are MNHNS and SASEGT. The CDR3 totals 19 residues. V was clipped by 5 bases and J by 0 bases; unmatched bases: 10. For the CDR3, the DNA is TGTGCCAGCAGTCTCAGGACTAGCGGGAGCGGAAGCTCCTACAATGAGCAGTTCTTC. This gives the protein CASSLRTSGSGSSYNEQFF.

J is TRBJ2-2 and V is TRBV6-5; possible D gene TRBD1, 6 bases. The CDR3 is 16 residues long. Germline V CDR1 and CDR2: MNHEY, SVGAGI. V shed 6 bases and J shed 0 bases, with 14 bases lying between them. This CDR3 reads CASRRTGFSNTGELFF. For the CDR3, the DNA is TGTGCCAGCAGGCGCACAGGGTTTTCGAACACCGGGGAGCTGTTTTTT.

Ten or more counts support this clonotype. The chain links TRBV14 to TRBJ2-1; tentatively, D is TRBD1 or TRBD2 (7 bases each). V lost 8 bases, J lost 5 bases, and 28 bases lay in between. The V gene's germline CDR1 is SGHDN and CDR2 FVKESK. The CDR3 extends over 18 amino acids. The CDR3 region has the DNA TGTGCCAGCCTCGGACAGGAGGGTTGCGGGGGCAGCAACAATGAGCAGTTCTTC. The encoded protein is CASLGQEGCGGSNNEQFF.

The rearrangement uses TRBV6-2 or TRBV6-3 and TRBJ2-5, with TRBD1 identical over 9 bases. The length of the CDR3 is 13 residues. CDR1 MNHEY and CDR2 SVGEGT come from the germline V gene. Trimming cost V 5 bases and J 13 bases; bases outside gene matches: 11. CDR3 coding DNA: TGTGCCAGCAGTCTAACCTCCGGGACAGGGTCGTACTTC. This codes for CASSLTSGTGSYF.

The chain carries TRBV12-3 or TRBV12-4 and TRBJ1-2, with D hard to call. The ends were cut back, 6 bases at V and 5 bases at J, with 19 bases in the middle. The CDR3 covers 15 residues. CDR3 DNA: TGTGCCAGCAGCCCTTACGGAGTCGCGCATTATGGCTACACCTTC. As protein: CASSPYGVAHYGYTF.

This clonotype was seen ten or more times. The genes are TRBV3-1 and TRBJ2-1, with D perhaps matching TRBD1 (5 bases). The DNA matches TRBJ2-7 better at its end, which makes the J call doubtful. Germline loops: CDR1 LGHDT, CDR2 YNNKEL (reference sequence). The CDR3 sequence is 17 residues long. This CDR3 reads CASSQEDSSSSYNEQYF. CDR3 coding DNA: TGTGCCAGCAGCCAAGAAGACAGTTCCTCCTCCTACAATGAGCAGTACTTC.

This clonotype has a count of ten or more. The chain recombines TRBV7-9 with TRBJ2-5; 8 nucleotides agree with TRBD1. The ends lost 5 bases at V and 5 bases at J; junction bases unmatched: 10. Germline V gene data show CDR1 as SEHNR and CDR2 as FQNEAQ (reference sequence). The CDR3 contains 15 residues. For the CDR3, the DNA is TGTGCCAGCAGCCCATCGGACAGGGAACGGGAGACCCAGTACTTC. Its protein is CASSPSDRERETQYF.

The chain links TRBV6-5 to TRBJ1-1; D is uncertain. The V gene lost 4 bases and the J gene lost 1 base, with 10 bases spanning the gap. This CDR3 is built from 14 residues. CDR1 and CDR2 (germline): MNHEY, SVGAGI. CDR3 protein: CASSSDSPNTEAFF. The DNA for the CDR3 is TGTGCCAGCAGTTCTGATAGTCCGAACACTGAAGCTTTCTTT.

This clonotype was seen repeatedly, ten times or more. V and J are TRBV29-1 and TRBJ2-1, with D possibly matching TRBD2 (5 bases). Germline assignment: CDR1 SQVTM and CDR2 ANQGSEA. The CDR3 has 12 residues. V was pared by 4 bases and J by 9 bases, with 13 bases between. CDR3 sequence (DNA): TGCAGCGTTGGGACTGCCTCGGGTGAGCAGTTCTTC. The encoded protein is CSVGTASGEQFF.

V is TRBV29-1 and J is TRBJ2-5; D perhaps matches TRBD1 (5 bases). Matching the DNA end better, TRBJ2-7 makes the J call doubtful. Germline V gene data show CDR1 as SQVTM and CDR2 as ANQGSEA. The CDR3 length is 16 residues. The CDR3 loop is CSVVTPPSGPLSEQYF. For the CDR3, the DNA is TGCAGCGTTGTAACCCCCCCGTCAGGGCCCCTGTCCGAGCAGTACTTC.

V usage is TRBV9 and J usage is TRBJ1-1, with a weak D call TRBD1 (5 bases). CDR1 is SGDLS and CDR2 is YYNGEE in the germline V gene. V dropped 4 bases and J dropped 1 base, with 11 bases sitting between them. CDR3 length equals 14 residues. CDR3 in amino acids: CASSPHQGNTEAFF. The CDR3 DNA follows: TGTGCCAGCAGCCCACATCAGGGGAACACTGAAGCTTTCTTT.

This clonotype occurred many times. The CDR3 region has the DNA TGTGCCAGCAGTCTAGCGGGGGGGGACTCCTACAATGAGCAGTTCTTC. The encoded protein is CASSLAGGDSYNEQFF. V is TRBV7-2 and J is TRBJ2-1; 12 bases map to TRBD2. Germline values: CDR1 SGHTA, CDR2 FQGNSA. Trimming took 6 bases from V and 0 from J; bases not matched to a gene: 3. The CDR3 has 16 amino acids.

The chain has TRBV4-2 and TRBJ2-1; 9 bases match TRBD2. The CDR3 length is 16 residues. The junction had 5 bases not matched to a gene; V was cut back by 1 base and J by 4 bases. CDR1 and CDR2 from the germline V gene are LGHNA and YNFKEQ. The CDR3 DNA is TGTGCCAGCAGCCAAGTAGCGGGGGAGAGGTACAATGAGCAGTTCTTC. This translates into CASSQVAGERYNEQFF.

The CDR3 region has the DNA TGTGCCATCAGTGTTACAGGGTACAATGAGCAGTACTTC. Translation: CAISVTGYNEQYF. The chain has TRBV10-3 and TRBJ2-7; a possible D gene is TRBD1 (6 bases). The germline V and J ends were trimmed by 4 bases and 7 bases, with 14 bases remaining between them. This CDR3 is 13 amino acids long. Looked up from germline, CDR1 is ENHRY and CDR2 is SYGVKD.

This clonotype has ten or more counts. CDR3 protein: CAIIADRLGEQFF. CDR3 nucleotide sequence: TGTGCCATCATCGCGGACAGGTTGGGTGAGCAGTTCTTC. The chain is built from TRBV10-3 and TRBJ2-1; 7 positions agree with TRBD1. This CDR3 has 13 residues. The V segment lost 7 bases and the J segment 9 bases; nucleotides outside the gene matches: 9. Germline CDR1 ENHRY, CDR2 SYGVKD.